Listed below are T cell receptor beta chains from one sample, sequenced in a study of OX40 agonist ivuxolimab in advanced cancers. The repertoire was sequenced with immunoSEQ multiplex PCR; TCRdb's copy has only in-frame clones and lacks some. The sample gives some 13,000 clones, 70% to 75% of which show up once; about 30% is in the top ten. The specimen comprised CD4+ or CD8+ T cells sorted from blood, sampled in a trial of the OX40 agonist ivuxolimab. The receptors were sampled from an adult with an advanced solid tumor such as melanoma, head and neck, liver or kidney cancer. The CDR3 runs from the conserved cysteine through the conserved F or W. A D gene is named only where the DNA matches it firmly. Size is omitted from some rows. Given values are once, few, many or a class for expanded clones.

J gene | D gene | clone size | V gene | CDR3 DNA | CDR3 protein
TRBJ2-7 | NA | NA | TRBV27 | TGTGCCAGCAGTTTAAGTGGGGGAGGGGGCGGGGAGCAGTACTTC | CASSLSGGGGGEQYF
TRBJ2-2 | NA | once | TRBV13 | TGTGCCAGCAGCCCAATCACAGGGAACACCGGGGAGCTGTTTTTT | CASSPITGNTGELFF
TRBJ1-1 | TRBD1 | NA | TRBV7-9 | TGTGCCAGCAGCCAACCGGGACAGGCCATGAACACTGAAGCTTTCTTT | CASSQPGQAMNTEAFF
TRBJ1-1 | NA | once | TRBV27 | TGTGCCAGCCATAGTATTGGGCCAGACACTGAAGCTTTCTTT | CASHSIGPDTEAFF
TRBJ1-1 | TRBD1 | few | TRBV28 | TGTGCCAGCAGTTTTGACAGGGGTGAAGCTTTCTTT | CASSFDRGEAFF
TRBJ1-3 | NA | once | TRBV19 | TGTGCCAGTAGTAAAGACAGAAATGGAAACACCATATATTTT | CASSKDRNGNTIYF
TRBJ1-2 | TRBD1 | NA | TRBV16 | TGTGCCAGCAGCCAATTCGTGCAGGGGGATGTCTATGGCTACACCTTC | CASSQFVQGDVYGYTF
TRBJ1-1 | NA | few | TRBV6-5 | TGTGCCAGCAGACAACAGGATCACACTGAAGCTTTCTTT | CASRQQDHTEAFF
TRBJ2-3 | NA | NA | TRBV28 | TGTGCCAGCAGTTATCGAGGTAGCGGATTAGATACGCAGTATTTT | CASSYRGSGLDTQYF
TRBJ1-1 | NA | NA | TRBV6-5 | TGTGCCAGCAGTTACTCACAGGGCCCTGAAGCTTTCTTT | CASSYSQGPEAFF
TRBJ2-2 | TRBD1 | NA | TRBV19 | TGTGCCAGTATAGGGCAGGGGGACACCGGGGAGCTGTTTTTT | CASIGQGDTGELFF
TRBJ2-1 | TRBD2 | few | TRBV27 | TGTGCCAGCAGTGAACCGGGACTAGCGGGCTACAATGAGCAGTTCTTC | CASSEPGLAGYNEQFF
TRBJ2-2 | TRBD1 | NA | TRBV19 | TGTGCCAGTAAGACGGACAGGGGGGACACCGGGGAGCTGTTTTTT | CASKTDRGDTGELFF
TRBJ2-5 | NA | NA | TRBV27 | TGTGCCAGCAGTCTAACAGCGTACCAAGAGACCCAGTACTTC | CASSLTAYQETQYF
TRBJ2-1 | TRBD1 | NA | TRBV29-1 | TGCAGCGTTGAAGATGGACAGGGAACCTCCAATGAGCAGTTCTTC | CSVEDGQGTSNEQFF
TRBJ1-2 | NA | NA | TRBV27 | TGTGCCAGCAGCTCGAGCTGGGGGCAGGGCTACACCTTC | CASSSSWGQGYTF
TRBJ2-2 | NA | NA | TRBV9 | TGTGCCAGCAGCGTAGGGGGGGACACCGGGGAGCTGTTTTTT | CASSVGGDTGELFF
TRBJ2-1 | NA | NA | TRBV7-9 | TGTGCCAGCAGCGTACAAGGATTCAAAGTCTTC | CASSVQGFKVF
TRBJ1-4 | NA | NA | TRBV4-3 | TGCGCCAGCAGCCAAGCCTTGGGAGGGGGAGATGAAAAACTGTTTTTT | CASSQALGGGDEKLFF
TRBJ2-1 | TRBD1 | NA | TRBV7-6 | TGTGCCAGCAGCGCAACGACAGGGTATTGGGGTGAGCAGTTCTTC | CASSATTGYWGEQFF
TRBJ2-7 | NA | NA | TRBV6-5 | TGTGCCAGCAGTTACGGGGGGACCTACGAGCAGTACTTC | CASSYGGTYEQYF
TRBJ2-5 | TRBD2 | once | TRBV7-2 | TGTGCCAGCAGCCCAACTAGCGGGGGGGCCGCAGAGACCCAGTACTTC | CASSPTSGGAAETQYF
TRBJ1-1 | TRBD1 | NA | TRBV10-3 | TGTGCCATCAGTGAGTCTATCCGGGACAGAACAAACACTGAAGCTTTCTTT | CAISESIRDRTNTEAFF
TRBJ2-5 | NA | NA | TRBV7-9 | TGTGCCAGCAGCTTAGCGGGGGTCCAAGAGACCCAGTACTTC | CASSLAGVQETQYF
TRBJ2-5 | TRBD2 | few | TRBV5-6 | TGTGCCAGCCGGGGGGTAGCAAACCAAGAGACCCAGTACTTC | CASRGVANQETQYF
TRBJ2-7 | NA | NA | TRBV2 | TGTGCCAGCAGTGTGGGGTTTTCCTACGAGCAGTACTTC | CASSVGFSYEQYF
TRBJ2-1 | TRBD2 | NA | TRBV19 | TGTGCCAGTAGTAATATTACTAGCGGGCTCAATGAGCAGTTCTTC | CASSNITSGLNEQFF
TRBJ1-1 | NA | NA | TRBV13 | TGTGCCATCGACATAGGGAGCGGCACTGAAGCTTTCTTT | CAIDIGSGTEAFF
TRBJ1-6 | NA | large | TRBV27 | TGTGCCAGCAGGATAGGGGCAGCCTCTAATTCACCCCTCCACTTT | CASRIGAASNSPLHF